This T cell receptor (beta chain) was retrieved from a study of response to subunit inactivated influenza vaccine. This clonotype occurred a few times. Its antigen is undetermined. Study-wide results and limits: Authors suggested each seasonal influenza vaccination recruits few new T cells.

V lost 0 bases, J lost 3 bases, and 10 bases lay in between. Germline CDR1 DFQATT, CDR2 SNEGSKA (reference sequence). This CDR3 has 14 amino acids. TCRdb recomputed calls from the RT-PCR reads with MiXCR, one row per CDR3 protein. This repertoire shows some 190,000 distinct CDR3 sequences, over 13% found once; its top ten account for under 30%. The chain recombines TRBV20-1 with TRBJ2-3, with D uncertain. The receptor was derived from a middle-aged man who received an inactivated influenza vaccine. Sample: CD8+ T cells sorted from PBMCs, taken more than 4 days after vaccination. The CDR3 loop reads CSARETVGTDTQYF. DNA of the CDR3: TGCAGTGCTAGAGAGACGGTTGGGACAGATACGCAGTATTTT.